This T cell receptor (beta chain) appears in the sequencing data of a study of T-cell reconstitution after alpha-beta-depleted transplantation in children. Molecular barcoding with unique molecular identifiers was used for the TCRbeta library. TCRdb re-called the PCR reads with MiXCR, one entry per CDR3 protein. Of roughly 570,000 distinct CDR3 sequences listed, 25% to 30% are singletons. The V end lost 6 bases, the J end lost 5 bases, and 5 bases lay between the germline ends. The CDR3 totals 11 residues. This chain uses TRBV12-3 or TRBV12-4 with TRBJ2-1; D unclear. The sequencing here drew on PBMCs, taken before TCRalphabeta/CD19-depleted stem cell transplant. The TCR was taken from a boy less than two years old with Wiskott-Aldrich syndrome, due to receive a stem cell transplant. The CDR3 region has the DNA TGTGCCAGCAGGGCGCACAATGAGCAGTTCTTC. Amino acids: CASRAHNEQFF.